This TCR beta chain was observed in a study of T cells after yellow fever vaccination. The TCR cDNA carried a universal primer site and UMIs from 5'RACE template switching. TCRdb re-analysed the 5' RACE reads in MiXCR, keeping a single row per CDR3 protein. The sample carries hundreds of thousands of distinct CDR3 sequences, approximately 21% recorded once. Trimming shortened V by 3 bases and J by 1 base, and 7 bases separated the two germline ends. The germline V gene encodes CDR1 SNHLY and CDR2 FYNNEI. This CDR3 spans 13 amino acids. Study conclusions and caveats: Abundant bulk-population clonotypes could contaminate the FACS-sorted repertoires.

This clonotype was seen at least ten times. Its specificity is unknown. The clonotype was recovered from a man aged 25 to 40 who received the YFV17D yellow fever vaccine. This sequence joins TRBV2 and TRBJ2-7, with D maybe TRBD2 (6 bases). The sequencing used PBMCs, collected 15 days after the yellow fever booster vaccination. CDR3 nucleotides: TGTGCCAGCAGTGAGGAGGGTTCCTACGAGCAGTACTTC. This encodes CASSEEGSYEQYF. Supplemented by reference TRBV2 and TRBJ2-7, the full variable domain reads EPEVTQTPSHQVTQMGQEVILRCVPISNHLYFYWYRQILGQKVEFLVSFYNNEISEKSEIFDDQFSVERPDGSNFTLKIRSTKLEDSAMYFCASSEEGSYEQYFGPGTRLTVT.